This entry lists 27 T cell receptor beta chains sequenced from one sample in a study of graft-versus-host responses after intestinal transplantation. TCRdb's table, derived via immunoSEQ multiplex PCR, lists solely in-frame clones and lacks some. The repertoire consists of some 38,000 clones, with roughly 92% occurring once and the leading ten covering roughly a fifth. No antigens are known for them. The specimen was unstimulated CD8+ T cells sorted from spleen or lymph node cells, collected before transplant. The receptor set was obtained from a human donor who was the organ donor for an intestinal transplant.

This rearrangement joins TRBV27 to TRBJ2-7; unclear D gene. Trimming took off 4 bases at V and 2 bases at J, with 9 bases between the two ends. This CDR3 comprises 13 residues. CDR1 is MNHEY, CDR2 SMNVEV, per germline (reference sequence). The chain's CDR3 is CASSSLPTYEQYF. For the CDR3, the DNA is TGTGCCAGCAGTTCGTTACCCACCTACGAGCAGTACTTC.

Remarks on this clone: In the same sample, other DNA sequences code for this CDR3. The chain has TRBV7-2 and TRBJ1-1; D is possibly TRBD1 (5 bases). The germline gives CDR1 SGHTA, CDR2 FQGNSA. The CDR3 is 12 amino acids. Trimming took off 5 bases at V and 5 bases at J, with 9 bases between the two ends. CDR3 DNA: TGTGCCAGCAGCCCGGACAATACTGAAGCTTTCTTT. It yields the protein CASSPDNTEAFF.

The V call is TRBV10-3, the J call TRBJ2-2; D is perhaps TRBD1 (6 bases). The CDR3 has 17 amino acids. V was shortened by 0 bases and J by 2 bases, with 13 bases between the two germline ends. In germline, CDR1 is ENHRY, CDR2 SYGVKD. As DNA, the CDR3 is TGTGCCATCAGTGAGTCGGGCAGGGGCCGAAACACCGGGGAGCTGTTTTTT. Protein product: CAISESGRGRNTGELFF.

This chain uses TRBV5-1 with TRBJ2-1, with a tentative D call TRBD1 (5 bases). This CDR3 region has 13 residues. In germline, CDR1 is SGHRS, CDR2 YFSETQ. V was cut by 4 bases and J by 0 bases, with 5 bases left in between. CDR3 DNA sequence: TGCGCCAGCAGCGACAGCTCCTACAATGAGCAGTTCTTC. Its protein product is CASSDSSYNEQFF.

A word on this clone: This sequence is one base from a far larger clone and is likely a read error. The CDR3 spells CGSSATGTGTEKLFF. In nucleotides, the CDR3 is TGTGGCAGCAGCGCCACCGGGACAGGGACTGAAAAACTGTTTTTT. The V gene is TRBV9, the J gene TRBJ1-4, with 9 bases lining up with TRBD1. Germline V lookup: CDR1 SGDLS, CDR2 YYNGEE. This CDR3 is built from 15 residues.

The sample holds one count of this clone. V gene TRBV19 combines with J gene TRBJ2-6; 8 bases are a match to TRBD2. Germline-derived CDR1 and CDR2 are LNHDA and SQIVND (reference sequence). This CDR3 has 17 amino acids. The V and J ends lost 0 bases and 3 bases, in that order; junction bases with no gene match: 4. CDR3 amino acids: CASSIDPGGVGANVLTF. The CDR3 DNA is TGTGCCAGTAGTATAGATCCGGGAGGGGTTGGGGCCAACGTCCTGACTTTC.

The CDR3 loop reads CASSLKGSNEKLFF. CDR3 coding DNA: TGCGCCAGCAGCTTGAAGGGGAGTAATGAAAAACTGTTTTTT. This chain connects TRBV5-1 to TRBJ1-4; tentative D call: TRBD1 (5 bases). This CDR3 has 14 residues. The V gene's germline CDR1 is SGHRS and CDR2 YFSETQ. With 1 base removed from V and 4 bases from J, the gap between germline ends came to 8 bases.

A note on this clone: The DNA is omitted, as the CDR3 cannot be located on it reliably, and the CDR3 follows TCRdb's listing. This CDR3 reads CASSFGGREYTGSCFF. V and J are TRBV5-6 and TRBJ2-2; the table's D call, TRBD2, has no DNA check behind it. The CDR3 spans 16 amino acids, including both terminal residues. Germline V gene lookup returns CDR1 SGHDT and CDR2 YYEEEE.

The chain links TRBV5-4 to TRBJ2-5, with 9 bases identical to TRBD1. The CDR3 contains 14 residues. J lost 1 base, V lost 3 bases, and 1 base had no gene match. Per germline, CDR1 SGHNT and CDR2 YYREEE (reference sequence). CDR3: CASSWDRVQETQYF. The CDR3 DNA follows: TGTGCCAGCAGCTGGGACAGGGTCCAAGAGACCCAGTACTTC.

The CDR3 bases are TGCAGCGTTGAAACGGGGACAGACAATGAGCAGTTCTTC. Its protein product is CSVETGTDNEQFF. V usage is TRBV29-1 and J usage is TRBJ2-1; 7 nucleotides align to TRBD1. Germline CDR1 and CDR2: SQVTM and ANQGSEA. Trimming removed 2 bases from V and 5 bases from J; junction bases left unmatched: 3. The CDR3 is 13 amino acids.

The V gene is TRBV28, the J gene TRBJ1-4; a weak D match, TRBD1 (5 bases). V was clipped by 6 bases and J by 8 bases, with 16 bases between them. The germline gives CDR1 MDHEN, CDR2 SYDVKM. CDR3 length equals 14 residues. The CDR3, as DNA: TGTGCCAGCAGATTCACAGGTTTGGGAGAAAAACTGTTTTTT. Translating it yields CASRFTGLGEKLFF.

J is TRBJ2-7 and V is TRBV6-5; TRBD2 might be the D (6 bases). The germline V gene has CDR1 MNHEY and CDR2 SVGAGI. The CDR3 runs to 14 residues. Trimming cost V 4 bases and J 3 bases, with 13 bases left between them. Here the CDR3 reads CASSWTGTYYEQYF. In DNA form, the CDR3 reads TGTGCCAGCAGTTGGACCGGGACTTACTACGAGCAGTACTTC.

This chain joins TRBV7-6 and TRBJ1-6; 7 bases are shared with TRBD1. The CDR3 contains 15 residues. V was clipped by 1 base and J by 7 bases; unmatched bases: 4. Per germline, CDR1 SGHVS and CDR2 FNYEAQ. CDR3 DNA: TGTGCCAGCAGCTTAGAGGCAGGGGGAAATTCACCCCTCCACTTT. Translation gives CASSLEAGGNSPLHF.

The chain combines TRBV11-3 with TRBJ1-2; tentative D call: TRBD1 (5 bases). Trimming pared 6 bases from V and 2 bases from J, leaving 13 bases between. The CDR3 spans 14 residues. The germline gives CDR1 SGHNT, CDR2 YENEEA. The CDR3 is CASSEDNTNYGYTF. In DNA, the CDR3 is TGTGCCAGCAGTGAGGACAATACGAACTATGGCTACACCTTC.

The genes are TRBV21-1 and TRBJ1-6; TRBD1, the table's D call, lacks a check against the DNA. TRBV21-1 counts as a pseudogene. The CDR3 has 17 residues. The CDR3 DNA is TGTGCCAGCAGCAAAAGGGAAGGGGGAACGTATAATTCACCCCTCCACTTT. Translated: CASSKREGGTYNSPLHF.

This clone was recorded once. The chain couples TRBV6-1 to TRBJ1-4; D remains unclear. V was clipped by 3 bases and J by 6 bases, with 5 bases between them. The germline gives CDR1 MNHNS, CDR2 SASEGT. The CDR3 loop spans 12 amino acids. The CDR3, as DNA: TGTGCCAGCAGTGAGAGTTATGAAAAACTGTTTTTT. Its translation: CASSESYEKLFF.

The rearrangement joins TRBV25-1 to TRBJ1-1; D not resolved. CDR1 and CDR2 from the germline V gene are MGHDK and SYGVNS. V gave up 6 bases and J gave up 0 bases, with 11 bases separating them. The CDR3 has 14 amino acids. CDR3 protein: CASRNHLLNTEAFF. The CDR3, as DNA: TGTGCCAGCAGGAATCACCTCTTGAACACTGAAGCTTTCTTT.

In this sample, this clone turned up once. V is TRBV29-1 and J is TRBJ2-2; 8 nucleotides match TRBD1. The CDR3 consists of 16 residues. In germline, CDR1 is SQVTM, CDR2 ANQGSEA. J lost 6 bases, V lost 2 bases, and 11 bases had no gene match. The CDR3 sequence: CSVELVVRGRSGELFF. CDR3 DNA: TGCAGCGTTGAACTCGTCGTCAGGGGGCGATCCGGGGAGCTGTTTTTT.

The rearrangement joins TRBV25-1 to TRBJ2-3; no firm D call. Trimming left V 3 bases short and J 3 bases short, with 4 bases between. Germline-derived CDR1 and CDR2 are MGHDK and SYGVNS. This CDR3 region has 12 residues. CDR3 amino acids: CASSEFTDTQYF. The CDR3, as DNA: TGTGCCAGCAGTGAGTTTACAGATACGCAGTATTTT.

The gene calls are TRBV2 and TRBJ1-2; D possibly corresponds to TRBD1 (5 bases). Germline CDR1 SNHLY, CDR2 FYNNEI. The CDR3 consists of 13 residues. Trimming left V 10 bases short and J 0 bases short, with 12 bases between. CDR3 coding DNA: TGTGCCATTCCACTGACAGCTAACTATGGCTACACCTTC. It translates to CAIPLTANYGYTF. The whole variable domain, filled in from reference TRBV2 and TRBJ1-2, reads EPEVTQTPSHQVTQMGQEVILRCVPISNHLYFYWYRQILGQKVEFLVSFYNNEISEKSEIFDDQFSVERPDGSNFTLKIRSTKLEDSAMYFCAIPLTANYGYTFGSGTRLTVV.

The chain carries TRBV7-2 and TRBJ2-7; maybe TRBD2 (5 bases). This CDR3 has 13 amino acids. Germline-derived CDR1 and CDR2 are SGHTA and FQGNSA. The V and J ends lost 2 bases and 3 bases respectively, with 8 bases between them. The CDR3: CASSLSEVYEQYF. CDR3 nucleotides: TGTGCCAGCAGCTTATCGGAGGTCTACGAGCAGTACTTC.

The chain uses TRBV7-2 and TRBJ2-1; TRBD2 agrees at 12 bases. V gave up 2 bases and J gave up 4 bases; unmatched junction bases: 12. The CDR3 spans 19 residues. Germline CDR1 reads SGHTA; CDR2 reads FQGNSA. CDR3 in DNA: TGTGCCAGCAGCTTACAGCCTTTAGGACTAGCGGGGCTATACAATGAGCAGTTCTTC. It yields the protein CASSLQPLGLAGLYNEQFF.

This clone was picked up a small number of times. The rearrangement joins TRBV19 to TRBJ1-4, with unresolved D. The germline V gene has CDR1 LNHDA and CDR2 SQIVND (reference sequence). This CDR3 region has 15 residues. V was trimmed by 4 bases and J by 0 bases, leaving 9 bases between them. CDR3: CASSRWIATNEKLFF. The CDR3, as DNA: TGTGCCAGTAGTAGGTGGATTGCAACTAATGAAAAACTGTTTTTT.

V and J are TRBV7-3 and TRBJ2-5; 8 bases agree with TRBD2. V lost 3 bases, J lost 11 bases, and 5 bases stayed unmatched. The CDR3 runs to 12 residues. Germline-derived CDR1 and CDR2 are SGHTA and FQGTGA. The CDR3 region is CASSFPGGEQYF. For the CDR3, the DNA is TGTGCCAGCAGCTTTCCGGGAGGGGAGCAGTACTTC.

This rearrangement joins TRBV6-1 to TRBJ1-1, with a possible D match to TRBD1 (6 bases). V was shortened by 8 bases and J by 0 bases, with 16 bases between the two germline ends. The length of the CDR3 is 15 residues. Per the germline V gene, CDR1 is MNHNS and CDR2 is SASEGT. The CDR3: CASGNNRELNTEAFF. The CDR3, as DNA: TGTGCCAGCGGGAATAACAGGGAGCTGAACACTGAAGCTTTCTTT.

The DNA of the CDR3 is TGTGCCAGCAGCTTAGGGGGGTCTGTTTACGAGCAGTACTTC. It codes for CASSLGGSVYEQYF. The J gene is TRBJ2-7, the V gene TRBV11-2; either TRBD1 or TRBD2 may fit D (5 bases each). The CDR3 is made up of 14 amino acids. Germline CDR1 SGHAT, CDR2 FQNNGV. V dropped 1 base and J dropped 4 bases, with 11 bases sitting between them.

The rearrangement joins TRBV13 to TRBJ2-1; the match to TRBD2 covers 12 bases. Looked up from germline, CDR1 is PRHDT and CDR2 is FYEKMQ (reference sequence). The CDR3 covers 18 residues. Germline trimming cut 0 bases from V and 8 bases from J; bases unmatched to any gene: 11. CDR3 DNA sequence: TGTGCCAGCAGCTTAGGGGACCTTCTAGCGGGAGGGGCCGATGAGCAGTTCTTC. Its protein product is CASSLGDLLAGGADEQFF.